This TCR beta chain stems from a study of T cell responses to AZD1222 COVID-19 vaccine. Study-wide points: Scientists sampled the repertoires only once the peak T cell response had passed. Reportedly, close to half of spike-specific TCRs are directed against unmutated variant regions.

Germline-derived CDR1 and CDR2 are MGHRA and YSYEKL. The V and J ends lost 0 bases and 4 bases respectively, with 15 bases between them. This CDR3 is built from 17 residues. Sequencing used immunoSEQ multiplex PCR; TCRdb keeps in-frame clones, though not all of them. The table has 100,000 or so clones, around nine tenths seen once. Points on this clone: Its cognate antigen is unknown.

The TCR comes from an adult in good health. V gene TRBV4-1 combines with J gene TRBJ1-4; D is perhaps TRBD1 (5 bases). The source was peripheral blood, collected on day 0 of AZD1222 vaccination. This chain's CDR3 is CASSQELEGLNNEKLFF. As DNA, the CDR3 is TGCGCCAGCAGCCAAGAACTGGAGGGACTAAATAATGAAAAACTGTTTTTT.